What follows are 20 T cell receptor beta chains derived from one specimen sequenced in a study of T cell responses to AZD1222 COVID-19 vaccine. The data were produced by immunoSEQ multiplex PCR, yet TCRdb's version contains in-frame clones alone and is incomplete. The sample contains over 85,000 clones, over 85% of which appear only once. The sequencing here drew on peripheral blood, taken 28 days after the second AZD1222 dose. The receptors were sampled from an adult who received the AZD1222 COVID-19 vaccine.

V gene TRBV19 combines with J gene TRBJ2-1; 13 nucleotides align to TRBD2. After removal of 5 bases from V and 2 bases from J, the junction contained 9 bases not matched to a gene. The CDR3 contains 18 residues. Germline V gives CDR1 LNHDA, CDR2 SQIVND (reference sequence). For the CDR3, the DNA is TGTGCCAGTAGTGCCGGACTAGCGGGAGAAGGCACCTACAATGAGCAGTTCTTC. It is translated as CASSAGLAGEGTYNEQFF.

The chain uses TRBV25-1 and TRBJ1-2; D remains unclear. Germline-derived CDR1 and CDR2 are MGHDK and SYGVNS. The V and J ends lost 5 bases and 7 bases respectively, with 11 bases between them. The CDR3 runs to 12 residues. The CDR3 is CASSRGESGYTF. The CDR3 nucleotides read TGTGCCAGCAGTCGCGGGGAGAGTGGCTACACCTTC.

This clone appeared once. The chain carries TRBV15 and TRBJ2-7, with TRBD2 identical over 11 bases. After removal of 1 base from V and 3 bases from J, the junction contained 5 bases not matched to a gene. The CDR3 extends over 16 amino acids. CDR1 and CDR2 from the germline V gene are LNHNV and YYDKDF (reference sequence). CDR3 nucleotide sequence: TGTGCCACCAGCAGAGCAGGGACTAGCGGCAGCTACGAGCAGTACTTC. This encodes CATSRAGTSGSYEQYF.

The chain employs TRBV27 and TRBJ2-2, with D tentatively TRBD1 (6 bases). The V gene's germline CDR1 is MNHEY and CDR2 SMNVEV (reference sequence). This CDR3 comprises 13 residues. Deletions cut 4 bases from V and 5 bases from J, with 8 bases between. The CDR3 sequence: CASSSQGTGELFF. CDR3 nucleotides: TGTGCCAGCAGTTCACAGGGAACCGGGGAGCTGTTTTTT.

The chain joins TRBV3-1 (or the pseudogene TRBV3-2) to TRBJ1-2, with D perhaps TRBD1 (5 bases). This CDR3 is built from 15 residues. V was shortened by 0 bases and J by 6 bases, with 14 bases between the two germline ends. Germline V gives CDR1 LGHDT, CDR2 YNNKEL (reference sequence). The chain's CDR3 is CASSQEEGWVHGYTF. As DNA, the CDR3 is TGTGCCAGCAGCCAAGAGGAGGGGTGGGTTCATGGCTACACCTTC.

J is TRBJ2-7 and V is TRBV6-1, with a possible D match to TRBD1 (5 bases). Trimming left V 3 bases short and J 12 bases short, with 12 bases between. The CDR3 consists of 11 residues. Germline V gives CDR1 MNHNS, CDR2 SASEGT. CDR3 DNA: TGTGCCAGCAGTGACAGGGTTGTAGGGTACTTC. Its translation is CASSDRVVGYF.

The chain uses TRBV5-1 and TRBJ2-2; D gene uncertain. Germline CDR1 SGHRS, CDR2 YFSETQ. The V gene lost 2 bases and the J gene lost 0 bases, with 11 bases spanning the gap. CDR3 length: 16 amino acids. The CDR3 reads CASSFRGTTNTGELFF. CDR3 coding DNA: TGCGCCAGCAGCTTCCGAGGAACGACGAACACCGGGGAGCTGTTTTTT. Full variable domain (missing parts from reference TRBV5-1 and TRBJ2-2): KAGVTQTPRYLIKTRGQQVTLSCSPISGHRSVSWYQQTPGQGLQFLFEYFSETQRNKGNFPGRFSGRQFSNSRSEMNVSTLELGDSALYLCASSFRGTTNTGELFFGEGSRLTVL.

The chain combines TRBV6-7 with TRBJ1-5; TRBD1 aligns across 10 bases. TRBV6-7 has ORF status, its function being uncertain. The ends lost 6 bases at V and 1 base at J; junction bases unmatched: 9. There are 17 residues in the CDR3. CDR3 protein: CASRPGQGLWSNQPQHF. CDR3 nucleotide sequence: TGTGCCAGCAGACCGGGACAGGGGCTATGGAGCAATCAGCCCCAGCATTTT.

The V and J genes are TRBV5-8 and TRBJ1-1; TRBD1 agrees at 7 bases. From germline, CDR1 is SGHTS and CDR2 YDEGEE. The CDR3 runs to 15 residues. The V and J ends lost 4 bases and 3 bases, in that order; junction bases with no gene match: 9. CDR3 amino acids: CASSAYRGVDTEAFF. The CDR3 nucleotides are TGTGCCAGCAGCGCCTACAGGGGTGTCGACACTGAAGCTTTCTTT.

J is TRBJ1-5 and V is TRBV7-9; 7 bases line up with TRBD1. This CDR3 region has 13 residues. With V trimmed by 4 bases and J by 5 bases, 2 bases remained unmatched. The germline gives CDR1 SEHNR, CDR2 FQNEAQ (reference sequence). CDR3: CASSSRGDQPQHF. DNA for the CDR3: TGTGCCAGCAGCTCCAGGGGGGATCAGCCCCAGCATTTT. Using reference TRBV7-9 and TRBJ1-5 for the parts outside the CDR3, the full variable domain is DTGVSQNPRHKITKRGQNVTFRCDPISEHNRLYWYRQTLGQGPEFLTYFQNEAQLEKSRLLSDRFSAERPKGSFSTLEIQRTEQGDSAMYLCASSSRGDQPQHFGDGTRLSIL.

The CDR3 nucleotides are TGTGCCAGCAGCGTAGATCTTATTACGGGGGGGAACACTGAAGCTTTCTTT. Encoded protein: CASSVDLITGGNTEAFF. This chain connects TRBV9 to TRBJ1-1; tentative D call: TRBD1 (5 bases). Trimming shortened V by 0 bases and J by 1 base, and 16 bases separated the two germline ends. The CDR3 is 17 amino acids. Germline assignment: CDR1 SGDLS and CDR2 YYNGEE.

This clone is medium-sized within its sample. This sequence joins TRBV6-1 and TRBJ1-2, with a tentative D call TRBD1 (6 bases). CDR3 length equals 15 residues. Deletions cut 0 bases from V and 6 bases from J, with 14 bases between. Germline CDR1 and CDR2: MNHNS and SASEGT. As DNA, the CDR3 is TGTGCCAGCAGTGAAGCGGGGGGGGCAGGTCATGGCTACACCTTC. It encodes CASSEAGGAGHGYTF.

This chain connects TRBV14 to TRBJ1-1; 7 bases agree with TRBD1. The germline V gene encodes CDR1 SGHDN and CDR2 FVKESK. J lost 3 bases, V lost 6 bases, and 10 bases had no gene match. The CDR3 totals 15 residues. This CDR3 reads CASRESRGLYTEAFF. Here the CDR3 DNA reads TGTGCCAGCAGAGAAAGCAGGGGGTTGTACACTGAAGCTTTCTTT.

V and J are TRBV20-1 and TRBJ2-7; 10 bases are a match to TRBD1. This CDR3 spans 14 amino acids. Germline V gives CDR1 DFQATT, CDR2 SNEGSKA (reference sequence). J lost 7 bases, V lost 3 bases, and 9 bases had no gene match. The CDR3 nucleotides are TGCAGTGCTAGTGTGTCCGGGACAGGGGTTGAGCAGTACTTC. Encoded protein: CSASVSGTGVEQYF.

This clone was counted once. V and J are TRBV5-1 and TRBJ2-7; maybe TRBD2 (5 bases). The V gene's germline CDR1 is SGHRS and CDR2 YFSETQ. The CDR3 totals 14 residues. Trimming removed 0 bases from V and 5 bases from J, with 12 bases in between. The CDR3 DNA reads as TGCGCCAGCAGCTTGGATGGGAGCTTAAACGAGCAGTACTTC. Translating it yields CASSLDGSLNEQYF.

The rearrangement uses TRBV6-5 and TRBJ2-1; 7 nucleotides line up with TRBD2. V lost 4 bases and J lost 2; bases outside the gene matches: 8. Germline loops: CDR1 MNHEY, CDR2 SVGAGI. The CDR3 sequence is 16 residues long. CDR3 in DNA: TGTGCCAGCAGTTCCGGACGGCTAGCGGCCTACAATGAGCAGTTCTTC. Translation: CASSSGRLAAYNEQFF.

The rearrangement links TRBV5-3 to TRBJ1-2; D remains ambiguous. TRBV5-3 is noted as an ORF with a role that remains uncertain. V was cut by 0 bases and J by 13 bases, with 13 bases left in between. The CDR3 is 12 amino acids. The CDR3 is CARSLAFKGFTF. DNA of the CDR3: TGTGCCAGAAGCTTGGCGTTCAAGGGTTTCACCTTC.

This clone was counted between two and nine times. V and J are TRBV27 and TRBJ2-7; tentative D call: TRBD1 (6 bases). Germline lookup yields CDR1 MNHEY and CDR2 SMNVEV (reference sequence). With 6 bases removed from V and 0 bases from J, the gap between germline ends came to 15 bases. This CDR3 has 15 residues. CDR3 residues: CASRISGHPSYEQYF. CDR3 in DNA: TGTGCCAGCAGAATTTCGGGACATCCCTCCTACGAGCAGTACTTC.

The chain recombines TRBV13 with TRBJ1-3; no clear D gene. The CDR3 sequence is 14 residues long. Germline assignment: CDR1 PRHDT and CDR2 FYEKMQ (reference sequence). The ends were cut back, 1 base at V and 0 bases at J, with 4 bases in the middle. The CDR3 bases are TGTGCCAGCAGCTTAGAAGACTCTGGAAACACCATATATTTT. It translates to CASSLEDSGNTIYF.

This clone was observed once. The gene calls are TRBV5-1 and TRBJ1-3; D gene uncertain. The CDR3 loop spans 13 amino acids. CDR1 SGHRS and CDR2 YFSETQ come from the germline V gene. V lost 0 bases, J lost 0 bases, and 1 base lay in between. CDR3: CASSLDSGNTIYF. DNA for the CDR3: TGCGCCAGCAGCTTGGACTCTGGAAACACCATATATTTT.